These T cell receptor beta chains were read from a single sample in a study of cytomegalovirus exposure and HLA in healthy donors. Clones were read by immunoSEQ multiplex PCR, and TCRdb kept only the in-frame ones, dropping some. The table records 90,000 to 140,000 clones, about 13% of them present only once. The sequencing sample was made of PBMCs. All receptors derive from a man aged 35 to 55 in good health and CMV-seropositive. CDR3s include the opening cysteine and the closing phenylalanine or tryptophan. A D gene is named only where the DNA matches it firmly. Size is omitted from some rows. Given values are once, few, many or a class for expanded clones.

J gene,clone size,D gene,V gene,CDR3 DNA,CDR3 protein
TRBJ1-5,few,TRBD1,TRBV28,TGTGCCAGCAGTTGGGGACAGAACAATCAGCCCCAGCATTTT,CASSWGQNNQPQHF
TRBJ2-3,few,TRBD2,TRBV27,TGTGCCAGCAGTTTAGGACTAGCGGGAGTAGGGGATACGCAGTATTTT,CASSLGLAGVGDTQYF
TRBJ2-3,few,TRBD2,TRBV5-1,TGCGCCAGCGGATTAGCGGGAGGAGGGGATACGCAGTATTTT,CASGLAGGGDTQYF
TRBJ1-2,few,TRBD1,TRBV6-6,TGTGCCAGCAGTGCCGGGACAGGGAGAAGGTTTGATGGCTACACCTTC,CASSAGTGRRFDGYTF
TRBJ2-2,NA,NA,TRBV2,TGTGCCAGCAGTGAGGACAGATCCACCGGGGAGCTGTTTTTT,CASSEDRSTGELFF
TRBJ2-2,NA,NA,TRBV2,TGTGCCAGCAGTGACGTGGGGACAACCGGGGAGCTGTTTTTT,CASSDVGTTGELFF
TRBJ1-5,few,NA,TRBV6-8,TGTGCCAGCAGCGAATACCCCAGGGTTCAGCCCCAGCATTTT,CASSEYPRVQPQHF
TRBJ2-2,NA,TRBD2,TRBV7-9,TGTGCCAGCAGGCCCGGGACTAGCGAAGGCACCGGGGAGCTGTTTTTT,CASRPGTSEGTGELFF
TRBJ1-2,few,NA,TRBV6-5,TGTGCCAGCAGGCGGAATTCCAACTATGGCTACACCTTC,CASRRNSNYGYTF
TRBJ2-5,few,NA,TRBV12-5,TGTGCTAGTGGTTTTGGGGCTGGTGAGACCCAGTACTTC,CASGFGAGETQYF
TRBJ1-3,few,NA,TRBV6-6,TGTGCCAGCACCGTGGGAGTCGTTGGAAACACCATATATTTT,CASTVGVVGNTIYF
TRBJ1-2,NA,NA,TRBV7-2,TGTGCCAGCAGCTCGGGGGGGTTCTGGGGCTACACCTTC,CASSSGGFWGYTF
TRBJ1-2,NA,TRBD1,TRBV29-1,TGCAGCGTTGAAGCCCCTATGGACAGGGTCGACTATGGCTACACCTTC,CSVEAPMDRVDYGYTF
TRBJ2-7,few,TRBD2,TRBV4-1,TGCGCCAGCAGCCTTTCCGGGACTAGCGGGAAAGGGTCCTACGAGCAGTACTTC,CASSLSGTSGKGSYEQYF
TRBJ2-1,few,TRBD2,TRBV7-2,TGTGCCAGCAGCTTAGCGGGACTAGCGAACTACAATGAGCAGTTCTTC,CASSLAGLANYNEQFF
TRBJ2-5,NA,TRBD1,TRBV6-5,TGTGCCAGCAGCTGGGGGACAGCCCGGCGAGAGACCCAGTACTTC,CASSWGTARRETQYF
TRBJ2-7,NA,NA,TRBV10-3,TGTGCCATCAGGGCGACTGATGTTGGCTCCTACGAGCAGTACTTC,CAIRATDVGSYEQYF
TRBJ2-3,NA,NA,TRBV27,TGTGCCAGCAGTTTATCGACTCCTACTCAAACAGATACGCAGTATTTT,CASSLSTPTQTDTQYF
TRBJ2-1,NA,NA,TRBV28,TGTGCCAGCACCCTAGCGCCGAATGAGCAGTTCTTC,CASTLAPNEQFF
TRBJ1-1,NA,NA,TRBV14,TGTGCCAGCAGCCAAGGGGACACCCTTGAAGCTTTCTTT,CASSQGDTLEAFF
TRBJ1-3,NA,NA,TRBV6-1,TGTGCCAGCAGTGAGCCACCCGAAGGGGTAAACACCATATATTTT,CASSEPPEGVNTIYF
TRBJ2-2,few,NA,TRBV27,TGTGCCAGCAGTTTCGCTGGGGGCAGGCCGCAGACCGGGGAGCTGTTTTTT,CASSFAGGRPQTGELFF